Below, 30 T cell receptor beta chains from the same sample are listed, as sequenced in a study of T cell changes during pregnancy in multiple sclerosis. The method was immunoSEQ multiplex PCR; TCRdb's version includes in-frame clones alone and lacks a portion of them. The sample has tens of thousands of clones, 75% to 95% seen once. The sample consisted of peripheral blood, taken after pregnancy. These receptors were obtained from a female donor in good health, enrolled as a control in a pregnancy study.

The V gene is TRBV11-2, the J gene TRBJ2-7, with TRBD1 as a possible D gene (5 bases). The CDR3 runs to 13 residues. Germline V gene data show CDR1 as SGHAT and CDR2 as FQNNGV. Trimming left V 3 bases short and J 1 base short, with 7 bases between. The CDR3 here is CASSFRGSYEQYF. DNA of the CDR3: TGTGCCAGCAGCTTTAGGGGATCCTACGAGCAGTACTTC.

CDR3 loop: CASQGGGNSPLHF. The CDR3 region has the DNA TGTGCCTCACAGGGAGGGGGGAATTCACCCCTCCACTTT. This rearrangement joins TRBV30 to TRBJ1-6; D is possibly TRBD1 (6 bases). This CDR3 spans 13 amino acids. V was pared by 7 bases and J by 7 bases, with 14 bases between. From germline, CDR1 is GTSNPN and CDR2 SVGIG (reference sequence).

The chain carries TRBV2 and TRBJ1-2; 7 bases are a match to TRBD1. The germline V gene has CDR1 SNHLY and CDR2 FYNNEI. The CDR3 extends over 14 amino acids. The trim removed 4 bases at V and 4 bases at J, leaving 6 bases unmatched. This CDR3 is CASSVPTGLYGYTF. CDR3 coding DNA: TGTGCCAGCAGTGTTCCGACAGGGCTCTATGGCTACACCTTC.

This clone was counted between two and nine times. This chain joins TRBV14 and TRBJ1-1; D is unresolved. V lost 4 bases and J lost 0, with 6 bases in between. CDR3 length: 13 residues. Germline-derived CDR1 and CDR2 are SGHDN and FVKESK. The CDR3 region has the DNA TGTGCCAGCAGCCTCTTTGTGAACACTGAAGCTTTCTTT. Translation gives CASSLFVNTEAFF.

The chain carries TRBV15 and TRBJ2-2, with 11 bases lining up with TRBD1. The trim removed 5 bases at V and 4 bases at J, leaving 18 bases unmatched. Germline CDR1 reads LNHNV; CDR2 reads YYDKDF (reference sequence). CDR3 size: 20 residues. Here the CDR3 DNA reads TGTGCCACCAGCCCAGGGGTACTTTGGACAGGGGGCCGAGGCACCGGGGAGCTGTTTTTT. Its translation: CATSPGVLWTGGRGTGELFF. Using reference TRBV15 and TRBJ2-2 for the parts outside the CDR3, the full variable domain is DAMVIQNPRYQVTQFGKPVTLSCSQTLNHNVMYWYQQKSSQAPKLLFHYYDKDFNNEADTPDNFQSRRPNTSFCFLDIRSPGLGDTAMYLCATSPGVLWTGGRGTGELFFGEGSRLTVL.

The chain combines TRBV7-9 with TRBJ2-7, with 7 bases aligning to TRBD1. The CDR3 contains 17 residues. CDR1 and CDR2 (germline): SEHNR, FQNEAQ (reference sequence). The ends lost 0 bases at V and 1 base at J; junction bases unmatched: 9. CDR3 amino acids: CASSLALKGRGSYEQYF. As DNA, the CDR3 is TGTGCCAGCAGCTTAGCGCTAAAAGGCAGGGGGTCCTACGAGCAGTACTTC.

V is TRBV28 and J is TRBJ1-1, with TRBD1 identical over 7 bases. CDR1 is MDHEN and CDR2 is SYDVKM in the germline V gene. The CDR3 has 13 amino acids. V shed 3 bases and J 5 bases; nucleotides not matched to a gene: 3. The CDR3: CASSLTGRTEAFF. Here the CDR3 DNA reads TGTGCCAGCAGTTTGACAGGGCGGACTGAAGCTTTCTTT.

The chain is built from TRBV14 and TRBJ2-7; 10 bases map to TRBD1. V was clipped by 5 bases and J by 5 bases; unmatched bases: 6. The germline V gene has CDR1 SGHDN and CDR2 FVKESK. The CDR3 sequence is 14 residues long. The DNA of the CDR3 is TGTGCCAGCAGCTCCGGGACAGGGGTCGACGAGCAGTACTTC. Translating it yields CASSSGTGVDEQYF. Combining the CDR3 with reference TRBV14 and TRBJ2-7 gives the whole variable domain EAGVTQFPSHSVIEKGQTVTLRCDPISGHDNLYWYRRVMGKEIKFLLHFVKESKQDESGMPNNRFLAERTGGTYSTLKVQPAELEDSGVYFCASSSGTGVDEQYFGPGTRLTVT.

The chain uses TRBV5-4 and TRBJ2-5, with 11 bases aligning to TRBD2. CDR1 is SGHNT, CDR2 YYREEE, per germline (reference sequence). The CDR3 totals 17 residues. Trimming cost V 4 bases and J 1 base; bases outside gene matches: 9. The CDR3 loop reads CASSPRGLAGTQETQYF. The CDR3 DNA is TGTGCCAGCAGCCCCAGAGGACTAGCGGGTACCCAAGAGACCCAGTACTTC.

The chain uses TRBV4-3 and TRBJ2-7, with D perhaps matching TRBD2 (6 bases). Between the trimmed V and J ends, which lost 6 bases and 4 bases, there was a span of 16 bases. This CDR3 region has 14 residues. Germline V gene lookup returns CDR1 LGHNA and CDR2 YSLEER. CDR3 in amino acids: CASSPRGLEYEQYF. The CDR3 nucleotides are TGCGCCAGCAGTCCGCGGGGACTTGAGTACGAGCAGTACTTC.

V and J are TRBV28 and TRBJ2-7; the match to TRBD1 covers 8 bases. This CDR3 spans 15 amino acids. V lost 6 bases, J lost 3 bases, and 10 bases stayed unmatched. Per germline, CDR1 MDHEN and CDR2 SYDVKM. CDR3 coding DNA: TGTGCCAGCAGGTCGACAGGGGCGTCCCTCTACGAGCAGTACTTC. This translates into CASRSTGASLYEQYF.

In DNA, the CDR3 is TGCGCCAGCAGCCAGGCCGGGACAGGAAATGAAAAACTGTTTTTT. It codes for CASSQAGTGNEKLFF. The chain uses TRBV4-1 and TRBJ1-4; TRBD1 aligns across 8 bases. The V and J ends lost 3 bases and 5 bases, in that order; junction bases with no gene match: 5. CDR1 MGHRA and CDR2 YSYEKL come from the germline V gene. CDR3 length equals 15 residues.

CDR3 nucleotides: TGTGCCAGCAGTTACTCCATGACAATCATGAACACTGAAGCTTTCTTT. Its translation: CASSYSMTIMNTEAFF. The chain employs TRBV6-6 and TRBJ1-1; D unresolved. Germline V gives CDR1 MNHNY, CDR2 SVGAGI (reference sequence). The germline V and J ends were trimmed by 0 bases and 0 bases, with 11 bases remaining between them. This CDR3 is 16 amino acids long.

The V and J genes are TRBV27 and TRBJ2-3; 12 bases map to TRBD2. Looked up from germline, CDR1 is MNHEY and CDR2 is SMNVEV (reference sequence). CDR3 length: 16 residues. V shed 3 bases and J 2 bases; nucleotides not matched to a gene: 3. The CDR3 DNA reads TGTGCCAGCAGTTTTCGGACTAGCGGGGACACAGATACGCAGTATTTT. Protein sequence: CASSFRTSGDTDTQYF.

The chain employs TRBV19 and TRBJ2-7; D remains ambiguous. The ends were cut back, 7 bases at V and 0 bases at J, with 13 bases in the middle. The CDR3 extends over 14 amino acids. Germline CDR1 LNHDA, CDR2 SQIVND (reference sequence). CDR3 in amino acids: CASKVAVSSYEQYF. The CDR3 DNA is TGTGCCAGTAAGGTGGCGGTGAGCTCCTACGAGCAGTACTTC.

The chain recombines TRBV18 with TRBJ1-2; 7 bases agree with TRBD1. V lost 3 bases, J lost 6 bases, and 4 bases stayed unmatched. This CDR3 has 13 amino acids. CDR1 and CDR2 from the germline V gene are KGHSH and LQKENI. CDR3 residues: CASSPTGTDGYTF. CDR3 sequence (DNA): TGTGCCAGCTCACCGACAGGGACGGATGGCTACACCTTC.

The rearrangement uses TRBV5-1 and TRBJ1-6; 9 bases agree with TRBD1. Trimming cost V 0 bases and J 8 bases; bases outside gene matches: 0. The CDR3 spans 14 residues. CDR1 and CDR2 from the germline V gene are SGHRS and YFSETQ. The CDR3, as DNA: TGCGCCAGCAGCTTGGGGGACAGGGATTCACCCCTCCACTTT. It codes for CASSLGDRDSPLHF.

The rearrangement uses TRBV7-6 and TRBJ2-3, with TRBD2 matching 11 bases. The CDR3 consists of 19 residues. V was clipped by 3 bases and J by 2 bases; unmatched bases: 13. The germline CDR1 and CDR2 sequences are SGHVS and FNYEAQ. The CDR3 coding sequence is TGTGCCAGCAGCTTTGGAGTTTCCTCTAGCGGGGGGCTCACAGATACGCAGTATTTT. It translates to CASSFGVSSSGGLTDTQYF.

In its sample, this clone was seen once. The V and J genes are TRBV4-3 and TRBJ2-1; 9 nucleotides line up with TRBD2. The CDR3 length is 16 residues. Trimming removed 1 base from V and 3 bases from J; junction bases left unmatched: 4. The germline V gene has CDR1 LGHNA and CDR2 YSLEER. CDR3 DNA: TGCGCCAGCAGCCAAGTGTCTAGCGGGATCTACAATGAGCAGTTCTTC. Translated: CASSQVSSGIYNEQFF.

This chain joins TRBV7-2 and TRBJ2-3; TRBD2 agrees at 8 bases. The CDR3 consists of 18 residues. V dropped 1 base and J dropped 2; count of bases not matched to a gene: 11. CDR1 and CDR2 from the germline V gene are SGHTA and FQGNSA. The CDR3 DNA sequence: TGTGCCAGCAGCTTAGACCTCTCATTAGCGGGGAACACAGATACGCAGTATTTT. Amino acid sequence: CASSLDLSLAGNTDTQYF.

The V call is TRBV5-1, the J call TRBJ2-7; tentative D call: TRBD1 (7 bases). CDR3 length: 16 residues. With 1 base removed from V and 0 bases from J, the gap between germline ends came to 14 bases. Germline V gene data show CDR1 as SGHRS and CDR2 as YFSETQ. DNA of the CDR3: TGCGCCAGCAGCTTGCAGGGGGGCCGAAGCTCCTACGAGCAGTACTTC. This codes for CASSLQGGRSSYEQYF.

The CDR3 here is CASSPGWVTEAFF. CDR3 coding DNA: TGTGCCAGCAGCCCAGGGTGGGTGACTGAAGCTTTCTTT. The rearrangement joins TRBV7-2 to TRBJ1-1; possible D gene TRBD1, 5 bases. The CDR3 is 13 amino acids. Deletions cut 5 bases from V and 5 bases from J, with 12 bases between. Germline CDR1 is SGHTA and CDR2 is FQGNSA. Full variable domain (outside the CDR3, taken from reference TRBV7-2 and TRBJ1-1): GAGVSQSPSNKVTEKGKDVELRCDPISGHTALYWYRQSLGQGLEFLIYFQGNSAPDKSGLPSDRFSAERTGGSVSTLTIQRTQQEDSAVYLCASSPGWVTEAFFGQGTRLTVV.

V is TRBV7-2 and J is TRBJ2-3, with 8 positions matching TRBD2. Trimming cost V 5 bases and J 0 bases; bases outside gene matches: 7. This CDR3 has 16 residues. Germline assignment: CDR1 SGHTA and CDR2 FQGNSA. Here the CDR3 reads CASSLNGRASTDTQYF. The CDR3 DNA follows: TGTGCCAGCAGCCTAAACGGGAGGGCTAGCACAGATACGCAGTATTTT.

This clone was observed once. The chain joins TRBV18 to TRBJ2-7; D is unclear. The V end lost 5 bases, the J end lost 2 bases, and 13 bases lay between the germline ends. The CDR3 spans 14 residues. Per germline, CDR1 KGHSH and CDR2 LQKENI. The CDR3 nucleotides read TGTGCCAGCTCAGCACAAGGAGTTACCTACGAGCAGTACTTC. Amino acid sequence: CASSAQGVTYEQYF.

The V gene is TRBV11-3, the J gene TRBJ2-3, with 8 nucleotides matching TRBD2. Germline V CDR1 and CDR2: SGHNT, YENEEA. After removal of 8 bases from V and 3 bases from J, the junction contained 7 bases not matched to a gene. The CDR3 is 14 residues long. The CDR3 is CASQGREGTDTQYF. CDR3 DNA sequence: TGTGCCAGCCAGGGCCGGGAGGGGACAGATACGCAGTATTTT. The complete variable domain, with remaining parts taken from reference TRBV11-3 and TRBJ2-3, reads EAGVVQSPRYKIIEKKQPVAFWCNPISGHNTLYWYLQNLGQGPELLIRYENEEAVDDSQLPKDRFSAERLKGVDSTLKIQPAELGDSAVYLCASQGREGTDTQYFGPGTRLTVL.

CDR3 protein: CASSLSPGLRGSDYEQYF. In DNA form, the CDR3 reads TGTGCCAGCAGTTTATCCCCAGGACTAAGGGGCTCAGATTACGAGCAGTACTTC. This chain connects TRBV27 to TRBJ2-7, with a possible D match to TRBD2 (6 bases). Germline-derived CDR1 and CDR2 are MNHEY and SMNVEV (reference sequence). The CDR3 spans 18 residues. V gave up 0 bases and J gave up 4 bases, with 22 bases separating them.

The rearrangement joins TRBV14 to TRBJ1-2, with 7 positions matching TRBD1. Germline CDR1 reads SGHDN; CDR2 reads FVKESK. V lost 1 base to trimming and J lost 8 bases; unmatched junction nucleotides: 7. CDR3 size: 14 residues. The CDR3 DNA reads as TGTGCCAGCAGCCAAGCGACAGGGACCGGCGGCTACACCTTC. Translation: CASSQATGTGGYTF.

Notes on this clone: A read error may account for a junction end that differs from germline. The chain is built from TRBV19 and TRBJ1-4, with D perhaps matching TRBD1 (5 bases). The CDR3 is made up of 15 amino acids. Germline values: CDR1 LNHDA, CDR2 SQIVND (reference sequence). CDR3 DNA sequence: TGTGCCAGTAGTCTGGCGTGGGCAGGGAATGGAAAACTGTTTTTT. Protein: CASSLAWAGNGKLFF.

This rearrangement joins TRBV19 to TRBJ1-6, with 7 positions matching TRBD1. The length of the CDR3 is 14 residues. With V trimmed by 5 bases and J by 5 bases, 3 bases remained unmatched. The germline V gene encodes CDR1 LNHDA and CDR2 SQIVND (reference sequence). For the CDR3, the DNA is TGTGCCAGTAGTCACGACAGGGATAATTCACCCCTCCACTTT. This gives the protein CASSHDRDNSPLHF.

The CDR3 region is CASSLDGTSGTYEQYF. The DNA of the CDR3 is TGTGCCAGCAGCTTAGATGGGACTAGCGGGACGTACGAGCAGTACTTC. The V call is TRBV7-2, the J call TRBJ2-7; 13 bases fit TRBD2. V lost 1 base, J lost 4 bases, and 4 bases stayed unmatched. Germline assignment: CDR1 SGHTA and CDR2 FQGNSA. The CDR3 has 16 amino acids.